This T cell receptor beta chain was identified in a study of blood T cell repertoires in COVID-19. Study as a whole: Acute and convalescent COVID-19 specimens originated in the United States, Italy and Spain. T cells, B-cell-depleted T cells, or PBMCs supplied cDNA or gDNA.

Source study methods: Reference gene primers were amplified, and this amplification served to estimate nucleated cell counts. Sequencing used immunoSEQ multiplex PCR; TCRdb keeps in-frame clones, though not all of them. Clone size and the V and J calls come from that table; the DNA yielded D and trimming. The sample has 200,000 to 250,000 clones; around 88% are singletons. Germline loops: CDR1 LNHNV, CDR2 YYDKDF (reference sequence). The CDR3 is 14 amino acids. V gave up 1 base and J gave up 4 bases; unmatched junction bases: 3. The source material was peripheral blood. The TCR comes from a woman aged 25 to 39 who had recovered from COVID-19. The rearrangement joins TRBV15 to TRBJ2-5; 7 nucleotides align to TRBD1. The CDR3 spells CATSRGQGIETQYF. Written as DNA, the CDR3 is TGTGCCACCAGCAGAGGACAGGGAATAGAGACCCAGTACTTC.